These T cell receptor beta chains were read from a single sample in a study of cytomegalovirus exposure and HLA in healthy donors. The protocol was immunoSEQ multiplex PCR, while the TCRdb copy is restricted to in-frame clones and leaves out a portion. The table shows about 160,000 clones, with approximately 79% occurring only once. Sequenced input: PBMCs. The source of these receptors is a middle-aged man in good health and CMV-seronegative. Both conserved end residues are part of each CDR3. A D gene is named only where the DNA matches it firmly. Where a row states a size, it is once, few, many or the class of an expanded clone; other rows omit it.

>TRBD1|TRBV2|TRBJ1-1|-
CASSWTGGNTEAFF
TGTGCCAGCAGTTGGACAGGGGGGAACACTGAAGCTTTCTTT
>-|TRBV27|TRBJ2-7|-
CASSNPFSGQYF
TGTGCCAGCAGTAATCCCTTCTCAGGACAGTACTTC
>-|TRBV6-4|TRBJ2-6|-
CASSPGADGANVLTF
TGTGCCAGCAGTCCAGGGGCTGACGGGGCCAACGTCCTGACTTTC
>-|TRBV4-3|TRBJ1-5|-
CASSQNDNNQPQHF
TGCGCCAGCAGCCAAAATGACAACAATCAGCCCCAGCATTTT
>TRBD1|TRBV10-3|TRBJ2-7|-
CAISEGQSREQYF
TGTGCCATCAGCGAGGGACAGTCTCGCGAGCAGTACTTC
>-|TRBV27|TRBJ2-2|-
CASSSGSRAAPGELFF
TGTGCCAGCAGTTCTGGAAGCAGGGCGGCCCCCGGGGAGCTGTTTTTT
>-|TRBV18|TRBJ1-5|-
CASSSGTGNQPQHF
TGTGCCAGCTCGTCCGGTACGGGGAATCAGCCCCAGCATTTT
>-|TRBV10-3|TRBJ1-1|-
CAISESHNMNTEAFF
TGTGCCATCAGTGAGTCGCACAACATGAACACTGAAGCTTTCTTT
>-|TRBV10-1|TRBJ2-7|-
CASSESTDSYEQYF
TGCGCCAGCAGTGAGTCGACAGACTCCTACGAGCAGTACTTC
>TRBD1|TRBV19|TRBJ2-2|-
CASSMDREFIGELFF
TGTGCCAGTAGCATGGACAGGGAATTTATCGGGGAGCTGTTTTTT
>TRBD2|TRBV7-3|TRBJ2-4|-
CASSSTAGGNIQYF
TGTGCCAGCAGCTCTACCGCGGGGGGGAACATTCAGTACTTC
>-|TRBV14|TRBJ1-1|-
CASSQLRNTEAFF
TGTGCCAGCAGCCAACTGAGGAACACTGAAGCTTTCTTT
>-|TRBV7-8|TRBJ2-5|-
CASSLGLQETQYF
TGTGCCAGCAGCCTCGGACTACAAGAGACCCAGTACTTC
>-|TRBV7-3|TRBJ2-5|-
CASTKTQYF
TGTGCCAGCACCAAGACCCAGTACTTC
>-|TRBV7-6|TRBJ1-2|-
CASSLFQGPGGGYTF
TGTGCCAGCAGCTTATTTCAGGGCCCCGGCGGAGGCTACACCTTC
>TRBD2|TRBV18|TRBJ2-2|-
CASSPPPGLAGHRTGELFF
TGTGCCAGCTCACCTCCCCCGGGACTAGCGGGTCATCGAACCGGGGAGCTGTTTTTT
>-|TRBV7-8|TRBJ1-5|-
CASTTQGPYSNQPQHF
TGTGCCAGCACCACACAGGGCCCTTATAGCAATCAGCCCCAGCATTTT
>-|TRBV5-1|TRBJ2-2|few
CASSLEATGELFF
TGCGCCAGCAGCTTGGAAGCGACCGGGGAGCTGTTTTTT
>TRBD1|TRBV5-5|TRBJ1-1|few
CASSRTGLMNTEAFF
TGTGCCAGCAGTCGGACAGGGCTTATGAACACTGAAGCTTTCTTT
>-|TRBV5-4|TRBJ2-7|-
CASSLEQSYEQYF
TGTGCCAGCAGCTTGGAACAGTCCTACGAGCAGTACTTC
>TRBD1|TRBV5-4|TRBJ1-2|-
CASHLGTAYGYTF
TGTGCCAGCCATTTGGGGACAGCCTATGGCTACACCTTC
>-|TRBV12-5|TRBJ1-5|-
CASGLVPSAGDRNQPQHF
TGTGCTAGTGGTTTGGTACCGAGCGCCGGAGATAGGAATCAGCCCCAGCATTTT
>TRBD1|TRBV18|TRBJ2-6|-
CASSLGQGASGANVLTF
TGTGCCAGCTCACTCGGACAGGGGGCATCTGGGGCCAACGTCCTGACTTTC
>TRBD2|TRBV7-8|TRBJ2-7|few
CASSLVGGDSYEQYF
TGTGCCAGCAGCTTAGTCGGGGGGGATTCCTACGAGCAGTACTTC
>-|TRBV29-1|TRBJ2-3|once
CSVEYGSDTQYF
TGCAGCGTTGAATACGGTTCAGATACGCAGTATTTT
>-|TRBV5-4|TRBJ2-6|-
CASSLNLVSRISGANVLTF
TGTGCCAGCAGCTTGAATCTAGTTAGTAGGATCTCTGGGGCCAACGTCCTGACTTTC
>-|TRBV6-5|TRBJ2-7|-
CASSPTGSGSYEQYF
TGTGCCAGCAGCCCCACGGGTAGCGGCTCCTACGAGCAGTACTTC
>TRBD2|TRBV7-9|TRBJ2-1|-
CASSFRTSGGAGNEQFF
TGTGCCAGCAGCTTCCGGACTAGCGGGGGGGCGGGCAATGAGCAGTTCTTC
>-|TRBV27|TRBJ1-2|-
CASSLSHSGNYGYTF
TGTGCCAGCAGTTTATCCCACTCAGGGAACTATGGCTACACCTTC
>TRBD2|TRBV9|TRBJ2-1|-
CASSLRTSNEQFF
TGTGCCAGCAGCCTTCGGACTAGCAATGAGCAGTTCTTC
>-|TRBV7-8|TRBJ2-2|once
CASSGAVILGRSTGELFF
TGTGCCAGCAGCGGAGCGGTAATTCTGGGGAGGAGCACCGGGGAGCTGTTTTTT
>-|TRBV19|TRBJ2-1|-
CASSWGPQGRYNEQFF
TGTGCCAGTAGTTGGGGTCCTCAGGGGCGGTACAATGAGCAGTTCTTC
>-|TRBV6-1|TRBJ1-2|-
CASGLLGVGAYGYTF
TGTGCCAGCGGCCTCCTGGGAGTGGGAGCGTATGGCTACACCTTC
>-|TRBV30|TRBJ1-4|once
CAWSSRGEWEKLFF
TGTGCCTGGAGTTCCCGCGGGGAATGGGAAAAACTGTTTTTT
>-|TRBV7-8|TRBJ2-3|-
CASSPGLRTDTQYF
TGTGCCAGCAGCCCAGGATTGCGCACAGATACGCAGTATTTT
>-|TRBV19|TRBJ2-4|-
CASSLAKNIQYF
TGTGCCAGTAGTCTAGCCAAAAACATTCAGTACTTC
>TRBD1|TRBV7-3|TRBJ2-1|-
CASRRTGDNEQFF
TGTGCCAGCAGAAGGACAGGGGACAATGAGCAGTTCTTC
>TRBD1|TRBV5-1|TRBJ2-7|once
CASSLGRPGTADYEQYF
TGCGCCAGCAGCTTGGGGCGCCCCGGGACAGCGGACTACGAGCAGTACTTC
>-|TRBV27|TRBJ2-7|-
CASRGREHYEQYF
TGTGCCAGCAGGGGCAGGGAACACTACGAGCAGTACTTC
>-|TRBV7-9|TRBJ2-1|-
CASSSRWNEQFF
TGTGCCAGCAGCTCGAGGTGGAATGAGCAGTTCTTC
>TRBD2|TRBV6-5|TRBJ2-3|-
CASSSIAGGPLSTQYF
TGTGCCAGCAGTTCGATAGCGGGGGGGCCCCTATCGACGCAGTATTTT
>TRBD1|TRBV19|TRBJ1-5|-
CASSTGQVYQPQHF
TGTGCCAGTAGTACGGGACAGGTATATCAGCCCCAGCATTTT
>TRBD2|TRBV7-9|TRBJ2-3|once
CASSPGTSGGKDTQYF
TGTGCCAGCAGCCCAGGAACTAGCGGGGGCAAAGATACGCAGTATTTT
>TRBD1|TRBV9|TRBJ2-5|-
CASSVLGRGPETQYF
TGTGCCAGCAGCGTGCTAGGCAGGGGGCCCGAGACCCAGTACTTC
>-|TRBV27|TRBJ2-5|-
CASSLRGALSEQYF
TGTGCCAGCAGCCTCCGGGGGGCACTGAGTGAGCAGTACTTC
>TRBD2|TRBV9|TRBJ2-1|-
CASSVDVAGDHNEQFF
TGTGCCAGCAGCGTAGACGTCGCGGGGGACCACAATGAGCAGTTCTTC
>TRBD2|TRBV5-4|TRBJ2-7|-
CASSLVGTSGGPRSYEQYF
TGTGCCAGCAGCTTGGTGGGGACTAGCGGGGGACCGAGATCCTACGAGCAGTACTTC
>TRBD1|TRBV5-1|TRBJ1-2|few
CASSQPTGQGNYGYTF
TGCGCCAGCAGCCAACCTACCGGACAGGGAAACTATGGCTACACCTTC
>-|TRBV30|TRBJ1-1|-
CAWSGQMNTEAFF
TGTGCCTGGAGCGGACAAATGAACACTGAAGCTTTCTTT
>TRBD1|TRBV10-3|TRBJ2-2|-
CAISESRVSGTGGSGELFF
TGTGCCATCAGTGAGTCGAGAGTATCAGGGACAGGGGGCTCCGGGGAGCTGTTTTTT
>TRBD1|TRBV7-9|TRBJ1-2|-
CSSIPPSTGVLNYGYTF
TGTTCCAGCATCCCACCCTCCACAGGGGTCCTCAACTATGGCTACACCTTC
>TRBD1|TRBV30|TRBJ1-2|-
CAWSPTDRSGYTF
TGTGCCTGGAGTCCCACGGACAGGTCCGGCTACACCTTC
>-|TRBV4-1|TRBJ1-6|-
CASSWRELNSPLHF
TGCGCCAGCAGCTGGAGGGAACTCAATTCACCCCTCCACTTT
>-|TRBV11-2|TRBJ2-1|-
CASSLPGVGYNEQFF
TGTGCCAGCAGCCTCCCCGGGGTCGGGTACAATGAGCAGTTCTTC
>-|TRBV6-5|TRBJ2-3|-
CASSPHWTSTDTQYF
TGTGCCAGCAGTCCCCATTGGACTAGCACAGATACGCAGTATTTT